This is a list of T cell receptor beta chains from one sample in a study of beta chain features in type 1 diabetes. TCRdb keeps only in-frame clones here, not all; method: immunoSEQ multiplex PCR. Seen here are 300,000 to 400,000 clones, less than 15% observed once, and the top ten hold roughly 0.015%. Sequencing was carried out using naive CD4+ T cells from blood. All receptors derive from a woman aged 18-30 years with type 1 diabetes. Each CDR3 is given with its conserved first and last residue. A D gene is named only where the DNA matches it firmly. The size entry is marked missing in some rows and otherwise reads once, few, many or a size class.

D	size	V	J	DNA	CDR3
.	few	TRBV25-1	TRBJ2-5	TGTGCCAGCAGTGAATATATTGAGGAGACCCAGTACTTC	CASSEYIEETQYF
TRBD1	.	TRBV30	TRBJ2-7	TGTGCCTGGTCACAGGGGGTATCCTACGAGCAGTACTTC	CAWSQGVSYEQYF
.	.	TRBV11-1	TRBJ2-2	TGTGCCAGCAGCCGGGGTTATCCCGGGGAGCTGTTTTTT	CASSRGYPGELFF
TRBD2	.	TRBV5-1	TRBJ2-1	TGCGCCAGCAGCTTCCTAGCGGTGGGGTCATACAATGAGCAGTTCTTC	CASSFLAVGSYNEQFF
TRBD2	.	TRBV5-1	TRBJ2-7	TGCGCCAGCAGCTTGGCCTCTAGCGGTCGTATTGGGCAGTACTTC	CASSLASSGRIGQYF
TRBD1	.	TRBV29-1	TRBJ1-1	TGCAGCGTTCAAATATACAGGGGAATGAACACTGAAGCTTTCTTT	CSVQIYRGMNTEAFF
.	few	TRBV28	TRBJ2-3	TGTGCCAGCAGTTTAGGGGCCCCGTGGGGCACAGATACGCAGTATTTT	CASSLGAPWGTDTQYF
.	.	TRBV5-1	TRBJ2-1	TGCGCCAGCACCCCCCGGGGGGCTGACTACAATGAGCAGTTCTTC	CASTPRGADYNEQFF
TRBD1	few	TRBV4-2	TRBJ2-3	TGTGCCAGCAGCCCGACTTCCGGGACAGGTGGGGATACGCAGTATTTT	CASSPTSGTGGDTQYF
.	.	TRBV18	TRBJ2-5	TGTGCCAGCTCGCCTCAGGAGAGGGTACAAGAGACCCAGTACTTC	CASSPQERVQETQYF
.	few	TRBV18	TRBJ1-1	TGTGCCAGCTCGCCCGTTAGCTTGAACACTGAAGCTTTCTTT	CASSPVSLNTEAFF
TRBD1	.	TRBV7-9	TRBJ2-1	TGTGCCAGCAGCTGGGAACAGGGGCAGAAGTTCTTC	CASSWEQGQKFF
.	.	TRBV6-1	TRBJ1-1	TGTGCCAGCACTTGGACAGAGAACACTGAAGCTTTCTTT	CASTWTENTEAFF
.	.	TRBV29-1	TRBJ2-7	TGCAGCGCTGGCAGCGCGTACGAGCAGTACTTC	CSAGSAYEQYF
.	few	TRBV5-1	TRBJ2-1	TGCGCCAGCAGCCTGACTACAGGGCGTGAGCAGTTCTTC	CASSLTTGREQFF
TRBD1	few	TRBV7-2	TRBJ2-3	TGTGCCAGCAGCTCCACCGGGACAGGGCCCCTCACAGATACGCAGTATTTT	CASSSTGTGPLTDTQYF
.	.	TRBV11-3	TRBJ2-6	TGTGCCAGCAGCTCCTCGGGCTCTGGGGCCAACGTCCTGACTTTC	CASSSSGSGANVLTF
.	few	TRBV11-2	TRBJ1-2	TGTGCCAGCAGCTTAGAGGAAGGGGTAAACTATGGCTACACCTTC	CASSLEEGVNYGYTF
TRBD1	.	TRBV7-2	TRBJ1-2	TGTGCCAGCAGCGTTAAGACAGGGGACCCTAAAGGCTACACCTTC	CASSVKTGDPKGYTF
TRBD2	few	TRBV6-1	TRBJ2-1	TGTGCCAGCAGTGAAGGGACTAGCGGGAGCAATGAGCAGTTCTTC	CASSEGTSGSNEQFF
TRBD1	.	TRBV18	TRBJ1-2	TGTGCCAGCTCATTGGACAGGGCTTATGGCTACACCTTC	CASSLDRAYGYTF
TRBD1	.	TRBV7-9	TRBJ1-1	TGTGCCAGCAGCTTAGCGGGACAGGGGAACACTGAAGCTTTCTTT	CASSLAGQGNTEAFF
TRBD2	few	TRBV5-4	TRBJ2-5	TGTGCCAGCAGCTTGGCCCGACTAGCGGGAGTCCAAGAGACCCAGTACTTC	CASSLARLAGVQETQYF
.	few	TRBV5-1	TRBJ1-1	TGCGCCAGCAGCTCAGGGTTCGGCACTGAAGCTTTCTTT	CASSSGFGTEAFF
.	few	TRBV2	TRBJ2-6	TGTGCCAGCAGTGGACAGCTCTCTGGGGCCAACGTCCTGACTTTC	CASSGQLSGANVLTF
.	few	TRBV7-2	TRBJ1-2	TGTGCCAGCAGCTTCCGTCAGAACCAGGGGGGCTACACCTTC	CASSFRQNQGGYTF
TRBD1	.	TRBV7-9	TRBJ1-4	TGTGCCAGCAGCATGGGACAGGGCGGAGAAAAACTGTTTTTT	CASSMGQGGEKLFF
TRBD2	few	TRBV5-1	TRBJ2-1	TGCGCCAGCAGCTTTAGCGGGGGCCCCTACAATGAGCAGTTCTTC	CASSFSGGPYNEQFF
TRBD2	.	TRBV27	TRBJ2-1	TGTGCCAGCAGGCGAAGCCGACTAGCGGTCTACAATGAGCAGTTCTTC	CASRRSRLAVYNEQFF
TRBD2	.	TRBV7-2	TRBJ2-1	TGTGCCAGCAGCTTATCGGGACCCCCGGGACTAGCGGGAGGATATGAGCAGTTCTTC	CASSLSGPPGLAGGYEQFF
.	.	TRBV7-9	TRBJ1-2	TGTGCCAGCCAAGCGCTAGAGACTAACTATGGCTACACCTTC	CASQALETNYGYTF
.	few	TRBV7-9	TRBJ1-4	TGTGCCAGCAGCCAGGGGAATGAAAAACTGTTTTTT	CASSQGNEKLFF
.	.	TRBV28	TRBJ2-3	TGTGCCAGCCACCAGGCAGGGGCTCTCTCAGATACGCAGTATTTT	CASHQAGALSDTQYF
.	few	TRBV5-1	TRBJ2-5	TGCGCCAGCAGCTTGGAGGCTCGGGAAGAGACCCAGTACTTC	CASSLEAREETQYF
.	few	TRBV5-1	TRBJ2-3	TGCGCCAGCAGCCCCCTTTCAGATACGCAGTATTTT	CASSPLSDTQYF
TRBD2	few	TRBV4-3	TRBJ2-1	TGCGCCAGCAGCCTCTGGACTAGCGGGTACAATGAGCAGTTCTTC	CASSLWTSGYNEQFF
.	.	TRBV20-1	TRBJ1-1	TGCAGTGCTAGAGACCTTTTAGAAGCTTTCTTT	CSARDLLEAFF
TRBD1	few	TRBV9	TRBJ2-1	TGTGCCAGCAGCACCCGACAGGGGGCCTATAATGAGCAGTTCTTC	CASSTRQGAYNEQFF
.	.	TRBV7-9	TRBJ2-1	TGTGCCAGCAGCCCCAGGGGCGGGAGACCCGAAAATGAGCAGTTCTTC	CASSPRGGRPENEQFF
.	few	TRBV6-5	TRBJ2-7	TGTGCCAGCAGTTACACACCCGGGTGGGACGAGCAGTACTTC	CASSYTPGWDEQYF
.	.	TRBV5-1	TRBJ2-1	TGCGCCAGCAGCGTACTGGGGGGAAATGAGCAGTTCTTC	CASSVLGGNEQFF
.	few	TRBV18	TRBJ1-5	TGTGCCAGCTCACCAGGAGGCGGCAATCAGCCCCAGCATTTT	CASSPGGGNQPQHF
TRBD2	.	TRBV10-2	TRBJ2-7	TGCGCCAGCAGCAGGGCGGGAGGCGGCTTTTACGAGCAGTACTTC	CASSRAGGGFYEQYF
TRBD1	.	TRBV29-1	TRBJ2-3	TGCAGCGTCCTTAATGCAGGGGGCGATACGCAGTATTTT	CSVLNAGGDTQYF
TRBD1	few	TRBV2	TRBJ2-7	TGTGCCAGCAGCCAGACAGGGGATGAGCAGTACTTC	CASSQTGDEQYF